The 20 T cell receptor beta chains in this list originate from one sample, sequenced in a study of cytomegalovirus exposure and HLA in healthy donors. The PCR employed 60 Vbeta primers together with 13 Jbeta primers. The assay was immunoSEQ multiplex PCR, and TCRdb's table has in-frame clones only and misses some. The sample data list about 60,000 clones. The sequencing input was PBMCs. The receptors were gathered from a man aged 45-65 years in good health and CMV-seropositive.

The chain employs TRBV30 and TRBJ2-5; 9 bases are shared with TRBD1. Germline V gives CDR1 GTSNPN, CDR2 SVGIG (reference sequence). The CDR3 runs to 13 residues. The V gene end was trimmed by 0 bases and the J gene end by 13 bases; junction bases not matched to a gene: 9. CDR3 loop: CAWSVRTGVPPYF. Written as DNA, the CDR3 is TGTGCCTGGAGTGTAAGGACAGGGGTGCCCCCGTACTTC. The full variable domain, its missing parts supplied by reference TRBV30 and TRBJ2-5, is SQTIHQWPATLVQPVGSPLSLECTVEGTSNPNLYWYRQAAGRGLQLLFYSVGIGQISSEVPQNLSASRPQDRQFILSSKKLLLSDSGFYLCAWSVRTGVPPYFGPGTRLLVL.

Here the CDR3 DNA reads TGCGCCAGCAGCCAGGATCTAGCAGATACGCAGTATTTT. This codes for CASSQDLADTQYF. The genes are TRBV4-1 and TRBJ2-3; D is unclear. This CDR3 is 13 amino acids long. CDR1 is MGHRA, CDR2 YSYEKL, per germline. The V end lost 3 bases, the J end lost 4 bases, and 8 bases lay between the germline ends.

This chain links TRBV5-1 with TRBJ2-5, with TRBD2 matching over 9 bases. CDR3 size: 14 residues. CDR1 is SGHRS, CDR2 YFSETQ, per germline. The V segment lost 5 bases and the J segment 1 base; nucleotides outside the gene matches: 3. DNA of the CDR3: TGCGCCAGCAGGATGGGACTAGCCCAAGAGACCCAGTACTTC. This codes for CASRMGLAQETQYF.

The rearrangement uses TRBV19 and TRBJ1-5; no definite D call. Germline-derived CDR1 and CDR2 are LNHDA and SQIVND (reference sequence). The CDR3 contains 12 residues. V was clipped by 5 bases and J by 5 bases, with 7 bases between them. CDR3 bases: TGTGCCAGTAGTTTTATCGATCAGCCCCAGCATTTT. This sequence encodes CASSFIDQPQHF.

The CDR3 bases are TGTGCCAGCAGAGGTACCCTTCCGGGACAGGGGTTCGAGGAGACCCAGTACTTC. Translated, it gives CASRGTLPGQGFEETQYF. The V call is TRBV28, the J call TRBJ2-5; 10 nucleotides align to TRBD1. Germline V lookup: CDR1 MDHEN, CDR2 SYDVKM. This CDR3 has 18 amino acids. J was trimmed by 5 bases and V by 6 bases; bases with no gene match: 18.

This chain connects TRBV29-1 to TRBJ2-1; 8 bases are shared with TRBD2. The CDR3 totals 14 residues. Per germline, CDR1 SQVTM and CDR2 ANQGSEA. With V trimmed by 7 bases and J by 1 base, 6 bases remained unmatched. This CDR3 reads CSARAGASYNEQFF. For the CDR3, the DNA is TGCAGCGCGCGAGCGGGAGCGTCCTACAATGAGCAGTTCTTC.

The J gene is TRBJ2-3, the V gene TRBV7-9, with 9 bases aligning to TRBD1. After removal of 2 bases from V and 2 bases from J, the junction contained 8 bases not matched to a gene. The CDR3 runs to 17 residues. Germline V CDR1 and CDR2: SEHNR, FQNEAQ (reference sequence). The DNA for the CDR3 is TGTGCCAGCAGCTTATCGGGGACAGGGAGGGTCACAGATACGCAGTATTTT. Protein: CASSLSGTGRVTDTQYF.

The V gene is TRBV10-3, the J gene TRBJ1-3; 7 bases match TRBD1. The J segment lost 0 bases and the V segment lost 4 bases, leaving 6 bases of the junction unmatched. Germline V lookup: CDR1 ENHRY, CDR2 SYGVKD. CDR3 length: 16 residues. The CDR3 here is CAISAGQRISGNTIYF. The CDR3 DNA follows: TGTGCCATCAGTGCGGGACAGCGGATCTCTGGAAACACCATATATTTT.

This sequence joins TRBV30 and TRBJ2-5, with 7 bases identical to TRBD2. The CDR3 spans 16 residues. V was pared by 3 bases and J by 0 bases, with 10 bases of the junction left unmatched. The V gene's germline CDR1 is GTSNPN and CDR2 SVGIG (reference sequence). This CDR3 is CAWSLLGLTDQETQYF. The CDR3 DNA reads TGTGCCTGGAGCCTATTGGGACTAACCGACCAAGAGACCCAGTACTTC.

The CDR3 DNA reads TGTGCCAGCAGCCACTATGGGACAGGGGGCAATGAGCAGTTCTTC. Its translation is CASSHYGTGGNEQFF. The rearrangement uses TRBV11-3 and TRBJ2-1; 11 positions match TRBD1. Germline V gene sequence: CDR1 SGHNT, CDR2 YENEEA. Trimming removed 5 bases from V and 6 bases from J; junction bases left unmatched: 6. The CDR3 consists of 15 residues.

The chain couples TRBV19 to TRBJ1-5; 8 nucleotides agree with TRBD1. Trimming took 6 bases from V and 2 from J; bases not matched to a gene: 3. Germline V gene sequence: CDR1 LNHDA, CDR2 SQIVND (reference sequence). CDR3 length: 14 residues. CDR3 sequence reads: CASSIQGGNQPQHF. CDR3 nucleotides: TGTGCCAGTAGCATACAGGGGGGCAATCAGCCCCAGCATTTT.

The chain links TRBV5-6 to TRBJ2-1, with D perhaps matching TRBD1 (5 bases). Trimming stripped 0 bases from V and 4 bases from J, with 8 bases between. This CDR3 is built from 14 residues. The germline V gene encodes CDR1 SGHDT and CDR2 YYEEEE. CDR3 DNA: TGTGCCAGCAGCTTGGGGACAAGGTACAATGAGCAGTTCTTC. Protein sequence: CASSLGTRYNEQFF.

This sequence joins TRBV28 and TRBJ2-1, with 11 nucleotides matching TRBD1. Trimming removed 3 bases from V and 7 bases from J; junction bases left unmatched: 8. The length of the CDR3 is 16 residues. Germline V lookup: CDR1 MDHEN, CDR2 SYDVKM. In DNA form, the CDR3 reads TGTGCCAGCAGTTTGGGCGGACAGGGGGCGGAAAATGAGCAGTTCTTC. Its translation: CASSLGGQGAENEQFF.

The V gene is TRBV5-1, the J gene TRBJ2-2; 8 nucleotides match TRBD1. CDR3 size: 15 residues. The V gene's germline CDR1 is SGHRS and CDR2 YFSETQ. V was clipped by 4 bases and J by 3 bases; unmatched bases: 5. Here the CDR3 DNA reads TGCGCCAGCAGCGTTGGGACAGGTGACACCGGGGAGCTGTTTTTT. Protein product: CASSVGTGDTGELFF.

V usage is TRBV29-1 and J usage is TRBJ2-4, with a possible D match to TRBD1 (7 bases). Trimming took 6 bases from V and 1 from J, leaving 16 bases between them. Germline CDR1 and CDR2: SQVTM and ANQGSEA. The CDR3 contains 15 residues. The CDR3 DNA is TGCAGCGTCAGACAGGGAGGTATGGCCAAAAACATTCAGTACTTC. This translates into CSVRQGGMAKNIQYF.

The chain joins TRBV4-3 to TRBJ1-1, with a possible D match to TRBD1 (6 bases). Germline V gene data show CDR1 as LGHNA and CDR2 as YSLEER. V dropped 4 bases and J dropped 4 bases, with 16 bases sitting between them. This CDR3 is 15 amino acids long. In DNA, the CDR3 is TGCGCCAGCAGCCCCTGGACAGCCGAGGGCACTGAAGCTTTCTTT. Protein product: CASSPWTAEGTEAFF.

The chain uses TRBV7-2 and TRBJ2-1; maybe TRBD2 (6 bases). The V gene lost 5 bases and the J gene lost 4 bases, with 15 bases spanning the gap. The CDR3 is 15 amino acids. Germline CDR1 and CDR2: SGHTA and FQGNSA. CDR3 sequence (DNA): TGTGCCAGCAGCGTGGGGGAGGAGAGGTACAATGAGCAGTTCTTC. Residues: CASSVGEERYNEQFF.

The CDR3: CASSSRLEGADTQYF. The CDR3 nucleotides are TGTGCCAGCAGCTCCCGACTAGAAGGGGCGGATACGCAGTATTTT. The chain is built from TRBV7-9 and TRBJ2-3, with D maybe TRBD2 (6 bases). The germline V and J ends were trimmed by 4 bases and 6 bases, with 17 bases remaining between them. Looked up from germline, CDR1 is SEHNR and CDR2 is FQNEAQ (reference sequence). The length of the CDR3 is 15 residues. Full variable domain (rest looked up from reference TRBV7-9 and TRBJ2-3): DTGVSQNPRHKITKRGQNVTFRCDPISEHNRLYWYRQTLGQGPEFLTYFQNEAQLEKSRLLSDRFSAERPKGSFSTLEIQRTEQGDSAMYLCASSSRLEGADTQYFGPGTRLTVL.

V is TRBV15 and J is TRBJ2-1; 9 bases line up with TRBD1. This CDR3 is 16 amino acids long. Germline loops: CDR1 LNHNV, CDR2 YYDKDF (reference sequence). J was trimmed by 5 bases and V by 4 bases; bases with no gene match: 9. The CDR3 DNA follows: TGTGCCACCAGCAAGTCTCCGGGACAGGGCCACAATGAGCAGTTCTTC. This translates into CATSKSPGQGHNEQFF.

The chain uses TRBV6-1 and TRBJ1-5; no clear D. CDR1 and CDR2 from the germline V gene are MNHNS and SASEGT. V lost 1 base to trimming and J lost 3 bases, with 7 bases between them. The CDR3 has 14 residues. The CDR3 DNA is TGTGCCAGCAGTGAAGGGCAGTACAATCAGCCCCAGCATTTT. Translated: CASSEGQYNQPQHF.